The subject of this entry is one T cell receptor beta chain. The V end lost 7 bases, the J end lost 7 bases, and 17 bases lay between the germline ends. This CDR3 comprises 14 residues. From germline, CDR1 is MNHEY and CDR2 SVGAGI. This entry belongs to a study of blood T cell repertoires in COVID-19. Some clones are missing from TCRdb's copy, which holds only in-frame ones; the method was immunoSEQ multiplex PCR. The sample lists 20,000 to 25,000 clones, 86% occurring once. Sequencing used peripheral blood. The source is a human donor with acute or convalescent COVID-19. The donor label of this sample is uncertain. The rearrangement joins TRBV6-5 to TRBJ1-5; possible D gene TRBD1, 5 bases. The CDR3 region is CASTPVGGPQPQHF. The CDR3 nucleotides are TGTGCCAGCACCCCGGTGGGGGGTCCCCAGCCCCAGCATTTT.